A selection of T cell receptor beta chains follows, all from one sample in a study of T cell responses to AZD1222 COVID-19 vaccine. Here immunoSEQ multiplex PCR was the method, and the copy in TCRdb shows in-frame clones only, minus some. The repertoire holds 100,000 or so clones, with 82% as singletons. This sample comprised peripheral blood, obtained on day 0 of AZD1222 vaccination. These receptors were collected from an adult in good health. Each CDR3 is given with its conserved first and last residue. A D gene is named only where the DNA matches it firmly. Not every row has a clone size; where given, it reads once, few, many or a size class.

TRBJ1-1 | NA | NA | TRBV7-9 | TGTGCCAGCAGCTCTTTGTCAGGGTCATCCGAAGCTTTCTTT | CASSSLSGSSEAFF
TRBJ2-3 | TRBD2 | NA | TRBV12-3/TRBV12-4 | TGTGCCAGCAGAATGGGGGGGACAGATACGCAGTATTTT | CASRMGGTDTQYF
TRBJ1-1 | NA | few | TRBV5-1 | TGCGCCAGCAGCTTGGAAGGACGGGGTGAAGCTTTCTTT | CASSLEGRGEAFF
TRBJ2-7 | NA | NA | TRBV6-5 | TGTGCCAGCACGGGGGGTTTCCAGGGGTCCGAGCAGTACTTC | CASTGGFQGSEQYF
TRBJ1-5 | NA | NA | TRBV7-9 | TGTGCCAGCAGCACGGACGGATTTAATCAGCCCCAGCATTTT | CASSTDGFNQPQHF
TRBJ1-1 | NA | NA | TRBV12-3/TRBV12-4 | TGTGCCAGCAGCGCCGCAGAAAACACTGAAGCTTTCTTT | CASSAAENTEAFF
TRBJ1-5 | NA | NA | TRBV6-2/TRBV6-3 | TGTGCCAGCAGTTACAGCGGACAGCTCTGGGAGCCCCAGCATTTT | CASSYSGQLWEPQHF
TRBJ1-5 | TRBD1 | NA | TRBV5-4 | TGTGCCAGCAGCTTGGGAGGGACAGGGGATAGCAATCAGCCCCAGCATTTT | CASSLGGTGDSNQPQHF
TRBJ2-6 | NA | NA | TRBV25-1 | TGTGCCAGCAGTCAGGAAGCCTATGGCTCTGGGGCCAACGTCCTGACTTTC | CASSQEAYGSGANVLTF
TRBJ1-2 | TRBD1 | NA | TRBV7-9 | TGTGCCAGCAGCGCAGCAAGGACAGGGGGTTATGGCTACACCTTC | CASSAARTGGYGYTF
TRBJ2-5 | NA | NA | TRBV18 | TGTGCCAGCTCACCACCGCCCGCGGGGCCAGAGACCCAGTACTTC | CASSPPPAGPETQYF
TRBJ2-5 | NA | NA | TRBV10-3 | TGTGCCATCAGCCTGGGGGGGGCCGAAGAGACCCAGTACTTC | CAISLGGAEETQYF
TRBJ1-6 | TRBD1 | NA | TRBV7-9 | TGTGCCAGCAGGGCGACAGGGTTTAATTCACCCCTCCACTTT | CASRATGFNSPLHF
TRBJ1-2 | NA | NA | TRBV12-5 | TGTGCTAGTGGTTATCAGGGGAATTATGGCTACACCTTC | CASGYQGNYGYTF
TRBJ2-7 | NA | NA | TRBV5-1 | TGCGCCAGCAGCTTGGATGCGGGATCCTACGAGCAGTACTTC | CASSLDAGSYEQYF
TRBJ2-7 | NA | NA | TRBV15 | TGTGCCACCAGCAAAGGATCGGTTGGCTCTGGATACGAGCAGTACTTC | CATSKGSVGSGYEQYF
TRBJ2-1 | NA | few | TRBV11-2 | TGTGCCAGCAGCTTATCGGCAACCGGGGGAGTCCAGTTCTTC | CASSLSATGGVQFF
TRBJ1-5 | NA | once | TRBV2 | TGTGCCAGCAGTGATGATCAGCCCCAGCATTTT | CASSDDQPQHF
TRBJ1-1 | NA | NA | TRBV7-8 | TGTGCCAGCAGCATTGACTCGACGGGTCGAGGGGCTTTCTTT | CASSIDSTGRGAFF
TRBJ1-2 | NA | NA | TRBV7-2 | TGTGCCAGCAGCTTAGTGGGGTCCGCGCGGGGGGCGAACTATGGCTACACCTTC | CASSLVGSARGANYGYTF
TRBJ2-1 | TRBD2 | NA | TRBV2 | TGTGCCAGCAGTGAAGGGGCGGGACTAGCGGGGGATGAGCAGTTCTTC | CASSEGAGLAGDEQFF
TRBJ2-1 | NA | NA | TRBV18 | TGTGCCAGCTCACCACACCCCCCCAGAAATGAGCAGTTCTTC | CASSPHPPRNEQFF
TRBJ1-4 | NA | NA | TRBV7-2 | TGTGCCAGCAGCCGGAACCGAGCAGGAACTAATGAAAAACTGTTTTTT | CASSRNRAGTNEKLFF
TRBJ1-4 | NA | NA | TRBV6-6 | TGTGCCAGCAGTTCTGAACAGGGACCAAATGAAAAACTGTTTTTT | CASSSEQGPNEKLFF
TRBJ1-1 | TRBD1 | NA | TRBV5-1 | TGCGCCAGCAGCTTGGGTGGACAGGGGGCCATGAACACTGAAGCTTTCTTT | CASSLGGQGAMNTEAFF
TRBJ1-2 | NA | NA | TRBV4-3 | TGCGCCAGCAGCCAAGATGAGTCACAGTGGGGCGGAGGCTACACCTTC | CASSQDESQWGGGYTF
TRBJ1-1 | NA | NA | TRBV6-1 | TGTGCCAGCAGTGATGTGATGGCTTTCTTT | CASSDVMAFF
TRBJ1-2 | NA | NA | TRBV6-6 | TGTGCCAGCAGTTCCGACCAGGGAGACTATGGCTACACCTTC | CASSSDQGDYGYTF
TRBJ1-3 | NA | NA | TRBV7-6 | TGTGCCAGCAGCTTAGCGGGCAGCACTCGCTCTGGAAACACCATATATTTT | CASSLAGSTRSGNTIYF
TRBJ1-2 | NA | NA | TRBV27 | TGTGCCAGCAGCCTCTTCTCGGGGAACTATGGCTACACCTTC | CASSLFSGNYGYTF
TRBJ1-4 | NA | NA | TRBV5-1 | TGCGCCAGCAGCTTGTTCCAGACTAATGAAAAACTGTTTTTT | CASSLFQTNEKLFF
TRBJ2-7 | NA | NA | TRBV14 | TGTGCCAGCAGCCAAGATATGGCAGTACCAGCCTACGAGCAGTACTTC | CASSQDMAVPAYEQYF
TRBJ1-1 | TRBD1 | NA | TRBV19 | TGTGCCAGTAGTATAACAGGGGGCCGGACTGAAGCTTTCTTT | CASSITGGRTEAFF
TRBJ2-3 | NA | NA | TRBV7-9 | TGTGCCAGCAGCTTAGATCTAGCCTCAGATACGCAGTATTTT | CASSLDLASDTQYF
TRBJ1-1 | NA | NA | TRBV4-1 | TGCGCCAGCAGCCAAGGAAGACAACTTGAAGCTTTCTTT | CASSQGRQLEAFF
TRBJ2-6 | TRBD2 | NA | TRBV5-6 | TGTGCCAGCTCCGGGGGGGTAGTCTCAGGCTCTGGGGCCAACGTCCTGACTTTC | CASSGGVVSGSGANVLTF
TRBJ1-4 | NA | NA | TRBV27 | TGTGCCAGCAGTTTGGGGCAGAATGTCGTCAAACTGTTTTTT | CASSLGQNVVKLFF
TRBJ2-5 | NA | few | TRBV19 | TGTGCCAGTAGGCCCCGCAGGCAGGCGAAGGAACAAGAGACCCAGTACTTC | CASRPRRQAKEQETQYF
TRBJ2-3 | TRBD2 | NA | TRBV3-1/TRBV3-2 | TGTGCCAGCAGTTCGGGACTAGCGGGGGGGCAAGAGTATTTT | CASSSGLAGGQEYF
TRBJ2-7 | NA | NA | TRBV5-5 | TGTGCCAGCATACTTCCCGGGACATTGGACGAGCAGTACTTC | CASILPGTLDEQYF
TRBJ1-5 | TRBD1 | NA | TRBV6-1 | TGTGCCAGCAGTGAAGGACAGGGCTTTAGCAATCAGCCCCAGCATTTT | CASSEGQGFSNQPQHF
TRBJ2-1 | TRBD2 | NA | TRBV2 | TGTGCCAGTTCCGAGGGGACTAGCGGGGCATACAATGAGCAGTTCTTC | CASSEGTSGAYNEQFF
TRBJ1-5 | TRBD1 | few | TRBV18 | TGTGCCAGCTCACCACGGATGCAGGGGGGTCAGCCCCAGCATTTT | CASSPRMQGGQPQHF
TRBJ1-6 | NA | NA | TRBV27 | TGTGCCAGCAGTCATGACAGGTTTGGTTCACCCCTCCACTTT | CASSHDRFGSPLHF
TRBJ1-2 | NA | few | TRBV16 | TGTGCCAGCAGCCAATCCGCCAGGGTAAACTATGGCTACACCTTC | CASSQSARVNYGYTF
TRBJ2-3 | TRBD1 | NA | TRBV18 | TGTGCCAGCTCACGGCAGACAGGGGGCGAGACAGATACGCAGTATTTT | CASSRQTGGETDTQYF
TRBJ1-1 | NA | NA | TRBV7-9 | TGTGCCAGTATCAAGGGGGGAAACACTGAAGCTTTCTTT | CASIKGGNTEAFF
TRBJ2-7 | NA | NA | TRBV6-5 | TGTGCCAGCAGTTACTCAAGGGGGACCTACGAGCAGTACTTC | CASSYSRGTYEQYF
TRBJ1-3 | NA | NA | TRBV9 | TGTGCCAGCAGCGTAGATCTTGGGGGGCAGTCCGGAAACACCATATATTTT | CASSVDLGGQSGNTIYF
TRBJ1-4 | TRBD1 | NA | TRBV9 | TGTGCCAGCAGCCCGGACAGGGTGAGGGAAAAACTGTTTTTT | CASSPDRVREKLFF
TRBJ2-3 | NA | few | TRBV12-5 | TGTGCTAGTGGTCTACCGGGATACAGTGACACAGATACGCAGTATTTT | CASGLPGYSDTDTQYF
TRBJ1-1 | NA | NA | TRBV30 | TGTGCTTGGACCAAGGGGTCGAGAGAGACTGAAGCTTTCTTT | CAWTKGSRETEAFF
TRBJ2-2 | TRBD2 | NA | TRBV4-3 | TGCGCCAGCAGCCTCGGACTAGCGGCGAACACCGGGGAGCTGTTTTTT | CASSLGLAANTGELFF
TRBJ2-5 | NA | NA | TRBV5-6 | TGTGCCAGCAGCTCCGGGGCACCGCAAGAGACCCAGTACTTC | CASSSGAPQETQYF
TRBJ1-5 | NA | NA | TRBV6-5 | TGTGCCAGCATTAGGGAGCCTATCAATCAGCCCCAGCATTTT | CASIREPINQPQHF